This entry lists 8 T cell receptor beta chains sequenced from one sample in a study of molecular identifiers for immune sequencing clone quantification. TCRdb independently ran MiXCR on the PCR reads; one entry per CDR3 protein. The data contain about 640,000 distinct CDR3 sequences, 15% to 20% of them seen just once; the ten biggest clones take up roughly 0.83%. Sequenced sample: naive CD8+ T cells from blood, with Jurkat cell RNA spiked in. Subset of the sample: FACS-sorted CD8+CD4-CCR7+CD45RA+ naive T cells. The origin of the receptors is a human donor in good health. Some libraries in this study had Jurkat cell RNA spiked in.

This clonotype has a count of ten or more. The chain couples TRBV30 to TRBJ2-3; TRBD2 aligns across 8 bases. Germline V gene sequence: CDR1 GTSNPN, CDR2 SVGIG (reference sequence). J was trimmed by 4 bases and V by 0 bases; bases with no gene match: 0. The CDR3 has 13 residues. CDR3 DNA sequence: TGTGCCTGGAGTGTACTAGCGGCAGATACGCAGTATTTT. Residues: CAWSVLAADTQYF.

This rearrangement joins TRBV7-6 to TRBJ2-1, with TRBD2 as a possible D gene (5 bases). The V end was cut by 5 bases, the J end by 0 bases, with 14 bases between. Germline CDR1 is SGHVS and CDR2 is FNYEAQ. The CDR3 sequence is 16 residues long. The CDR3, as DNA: TGTGCCAGCAGCCCGAGGGCGGGCAGCTCCTACAATGAGCAGTTCTTC. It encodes CASSPRAGSSYNEQFF.

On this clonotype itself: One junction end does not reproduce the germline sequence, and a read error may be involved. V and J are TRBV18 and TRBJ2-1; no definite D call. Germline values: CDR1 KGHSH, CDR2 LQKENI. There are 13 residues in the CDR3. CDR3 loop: CVSSPPVDDEQFF. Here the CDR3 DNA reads TGTGTCAGCTCACCGCCGGTGGACGATGAGCAGTTCTTC.

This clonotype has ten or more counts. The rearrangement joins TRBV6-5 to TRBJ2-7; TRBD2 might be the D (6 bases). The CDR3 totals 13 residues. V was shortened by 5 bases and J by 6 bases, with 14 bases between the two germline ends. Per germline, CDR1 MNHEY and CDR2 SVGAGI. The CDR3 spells CASSQPQGGEQYF. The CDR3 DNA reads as TGTGCCAGCAGTCAGCCCCAGGGAGGCGAGCAGTACTTC.

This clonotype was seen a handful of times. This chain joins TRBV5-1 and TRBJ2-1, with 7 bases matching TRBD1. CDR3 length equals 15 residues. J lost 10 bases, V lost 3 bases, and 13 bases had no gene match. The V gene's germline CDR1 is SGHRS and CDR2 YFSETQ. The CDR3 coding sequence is TGCGCCAGCAGCTGGGTTCAGGGACAGCAGAAGGAGCAGTTCTTC. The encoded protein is CASSWVQGQQKEQFF.

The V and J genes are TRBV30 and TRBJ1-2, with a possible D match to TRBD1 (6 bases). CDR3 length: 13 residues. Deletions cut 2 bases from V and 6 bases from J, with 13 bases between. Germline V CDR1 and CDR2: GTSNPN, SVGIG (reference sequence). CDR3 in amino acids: CAWSFAGVDGYTF. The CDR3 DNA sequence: TGTGCCTGGAGTTTCGCAGGGGTCGATGGCTACACCTTC.

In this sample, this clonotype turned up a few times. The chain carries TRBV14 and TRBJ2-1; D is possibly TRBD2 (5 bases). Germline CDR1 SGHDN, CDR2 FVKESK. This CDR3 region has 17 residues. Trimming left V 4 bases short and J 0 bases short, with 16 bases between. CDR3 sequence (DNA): TGTGCCAGCAGCCCTGTCACCAGCGGAAGCTCCTACAATGAGCAGTTCTTC. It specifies CASSPVTSGSSYNEQFF. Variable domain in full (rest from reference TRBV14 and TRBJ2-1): EAGVTQFPSHSVIEKGQTVTLRCDPISGHDNLYWYRRVMGKEIKFLLHFVKESKQDESGMPNNRFLAERTGGTYSTLKVQPAELEDSGVYFCASSPVTSGSSYNEQFFGPGTRLTVL.

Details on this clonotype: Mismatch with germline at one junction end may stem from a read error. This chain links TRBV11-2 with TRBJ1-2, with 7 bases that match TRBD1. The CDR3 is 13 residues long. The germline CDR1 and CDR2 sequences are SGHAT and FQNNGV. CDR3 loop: CASSSVDRAGCTF. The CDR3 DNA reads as TGTGCCAGCAGCTCGGTCGACAGGGCTGGCTGCACCTTC.